Shown below are 2 T cell receptor beta chains from a single sample sequenced in a study of blood T cell repertoires in COVID-19. Clones were read by immunoSEQ multiplex PCR, and TCRdb kept only the in-frame ones, dropping some. Of roughly 350,000 clones detected, approximately 90% appear once; the ten largest clones hold 3.5% to 4%. The material sequenced was peripheral blood. The receptors stem from a woman in her fifties or sixties with active or convalescent COVID-19.

The gene calls are TRBV5-5 and TRBJ1-6; tentative D call: TRBD1 (6 bases). The CDR3 has 16 residues. Germline V gene data show CDR1 as SGHKS and CDR2 as YYEKEE (reference sequence). With 5 bases removed from V and 5 bases from J, the gap between germline ends came to 17 bases. CDR3 amino acids: CASRHDGQTNNSPLHF. The DNA of the CDR3 is TGTGCCAGCAGACACGACGGACAGACAAATAATTCACCCCTCCACTTT. The variable domain in full, with the rest retrieved from reference TRBV5-5 and TRBJ1-6, is DAGVTQSPTHLIKTRGQQVTLRCSPISGHKSVSWYQQVLGQGPQFIFQYYEKEERGRGNFPDRFSARQFPNYSSELNVNALLLGDSALYLCASRHDGQTNNSPLHFGNGTRLTVT.

The rearrangement joins TRBV25-1 to TRBJ1-1; D gene uncertain. This CDR3 contains 14 residues. Germline V lookup: CDR1 MGHDK, CDR2 SYGVNS. V lost 4 bases and J 2 bases, leaving 11 bases between the germline ends. This CDR3 reads CASSGDSANTEAFF. The CDR3 DNA reads as TGTGCCAGCAGTGGAGACTCAGCCAACACTGAAGCTTTCTTT.